Here is one TCR beta chain with its context. This record comes from a study of blood T cell repertoires in COVID-19. The overall study: Both acute and convalescent COVID-19 samples were obtained from the United States, Italy and Spain. Sources were T cells, B-cell-depleted T cells, or PBMCs; the material itself was cDNA or gDNA.

The trim removed 10 bases at V and 2 bases at J, leaving 4 bases unmatched. Germline CDR1 and CDR2: LNHDA and SQIVND (reference sequence). The CDR3 is made up of 13 amino acids. Profiled with immunoSEQ multiplex PCR; TCRdb holds only in-frame clones, not every one. The sample has tens of thousands of clones, 70% to 90% seen once; the top ten hold more than 15%. V gene TRBV19 combines with J gene TRBJ2-1, with 8 bases that match TRBD2. The TCR sequence derives from an older woman with acute or convalescent COVID-19. The source material was peripheral blood. The CDR3 sequence: CATLGGAYNEQFF. The CDR3 DNA reads TGTGCCACCCTCGGGGGGGCCTACAATGAGCAGTTCTTC.